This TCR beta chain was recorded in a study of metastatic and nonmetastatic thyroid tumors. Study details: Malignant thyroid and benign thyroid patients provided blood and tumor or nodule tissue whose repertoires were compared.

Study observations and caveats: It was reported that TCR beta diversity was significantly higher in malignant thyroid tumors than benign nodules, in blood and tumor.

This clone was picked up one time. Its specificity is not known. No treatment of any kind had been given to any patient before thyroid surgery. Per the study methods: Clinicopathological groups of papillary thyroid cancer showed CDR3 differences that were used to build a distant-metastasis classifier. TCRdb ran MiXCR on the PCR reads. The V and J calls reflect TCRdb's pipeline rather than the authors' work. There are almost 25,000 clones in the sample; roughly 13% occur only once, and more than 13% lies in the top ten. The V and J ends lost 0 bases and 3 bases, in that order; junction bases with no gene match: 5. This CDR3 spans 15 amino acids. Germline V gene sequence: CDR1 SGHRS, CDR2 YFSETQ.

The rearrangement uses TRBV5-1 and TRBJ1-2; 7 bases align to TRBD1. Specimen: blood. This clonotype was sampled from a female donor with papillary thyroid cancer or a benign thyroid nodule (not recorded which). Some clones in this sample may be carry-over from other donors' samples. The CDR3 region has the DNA TGCGCCAGCAGCTTGGCCGGGACAGTTTACTATGGCTACACCTTC. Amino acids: CASSLAGTVYYGYTF.